These 13 T cell receptor beta chains share one sample of origin, sequenced in a study of regulatory T cells in long-lasting Graves disease. Relying on iRepertoire HTBI primers and Arm-PCR of CDR3 regions, the team built TCR beta libraries. TCRdb fed the multiplex PCR reads into MiXCR, producing one record per CDR3 protein. The sample has roughly 560,000 distinct CDR3 sequences; around 11% are singletons. The time point was: newly diagnosed GD, antithyroid drugs for less than 3 months. The TCR library was made from RNA extracted from PBMCs. A further study also used this sample, focusing on T cells in Graves' hyperthyroidism and ophthalmopathy.

This specimen consisted of peripheral blood mononuclear cells (PBMCs), obtained at new diagnosis, from a patient treated with antithyroid drugs. These receptor sequences come from a woman aged 25 to 45 with Graves disease.

This clonotype was found many times. The V call is TRBV7-9, the J call TRBJ2-7, with 8 nucleotides matching TRBD1. V lost 5 bases and J lost 3; bases outside the gene matches: 6. CDR1 and CDR2 (germline): SEHNR, FQNEAQ (reference sequence). This CDR3 comprises 14 residues. The CDR3 spells CASSLGQAHYEQYF. DNA for the CDR3: TGTGCCAGCAGCCTGGGACAGGCGCACTACGAGCAGTACTTC.

This clonotype was recorded a few times. V is TRBV5-1 and J is TRBJ1-1; 7 positions agree with TRBD1. Per the germline V gene, CDR1 is SGHRS and CDR2 is YFSETQ. V lost 4 bases and J lost 5; bases outside the gene matches: 17. The CDR3 totals 17 residues. CDR3 loop: CASSPDGQVGSGTEAFF. DNA for the CDR3: TGCGCCAGCAGCCCCGATGGACAGGTGGGCTCGGGGACTGAAGCTTTCTTT.

In its sample, this clonotype was seen many times. V usage is TRBV11-2 and J usage is TRBJ2-1, with D maybe TRBD2 (5 bases). Germline V lookup: CDR1 SGHAT, CDR2 FQNNGV. This CDR3 has 14 amino acids. The V end lost 4 bases, the J end lost 2 bases, and 9 bases lay between the germline ends. The CDR3 sequence is CASSSDGTYNEQFF. CDR3 bases: TGTGCCAGCAGCTCTGACGGGACCTACAATGAGCAGTTCTTC.

This clonotype was recorded at least ten times. The V call is TRBV6-2 or TRBV6-3, the J call TRBJ2-1, with 11 bases fitting TRBD2. From germline, CDR1 is MNHEY and CDR2 SVGEGT. Trimming removed 0 bases from V and 10 bases from J; junction bases left unmatched: 2. The CDR3 sequence is 14 residues long. CDR3 DNA sequence: TGTGCCAGCAGTTACTCGTTAGCGGGAGGGGAGCAGTTCTTC. Translation gives CASSYSLAGGEQFF.

This CDR3 is CASSMRGDAYEQYF. DNA for the CDR3: TGTGCCAGTAGTATGCGGGGGGACGCCTACGAGCAGTACTTC. The V and J genes are TRBV19 and TRBJ2-7; TRBD2 aligns across 8 bases. V lost 3 bases, J lost 2 bases, and 3 bases stayed unmatched. This CDR3 spans 14 amino acids. The germline V gene encodes CDR1 LNHDA and CDR2 SQIVND (reference sequence).

This chain uses TRBV11-3 with TRBJ2-7; 9 bases fit TRBD1. There are 15 residues in the CDR3. Trimming cost V 6 bases and J 3 bases; bases outside gene matches: 9. From germline, CDR1 is SGHNT and CDR2 YENEEA. CDR3 sequence reads: CASSSSGQGGYEQYF. The DNA for the CDR3 is TGTGCCAGCAGTTCCTCGGGACAGGGCGGCTACGAGCAGTACTTC.

In this sample, this clonotype turned up a few times. The gene calls are TRBV28 and TRBJ1-6; D gene unclear. The CDR3 runs 14 residues. V lost 3 bases, J lost 4 bases, and 7 bases lay in between. Germline-derived CDR1 and CDR2 are MDHEN and SYDVKM. The CDR3 loop reads CASSLWQYNSPLHF. In nucleotides, the CDR3 is TGTGCCAGCAGTTTGTGGCAGTATAATTCACCCCTCCACTTT.

This clonotype appeared many times. J is TRBJ2-7 and V is TRBV7-9; 10 bases align to TRBD1. V shed 3 bases, J shed 5 bases, and the junction held 13 bases outside the gene matches. CDR1 is SEHNR, CDR2 FQNEAQ, per germline (reference sequence). The CDR3 is made up of 17 amino acids. CDR3 DNA: TGTGCCAGCAGCTTCTTCTCGACCGGGACAGGGGCCGACGAGCAGTACTTC. It yields the protein CASSFFSTGTGADEQYF.

This clonotype came up many times. The V and J genes are TRBV7-9 and TRBJ2-7; 7 nucleotides align to TRBD1. The CDR3 runs 16 residues. J lost 3 bases, V lost 5 bases, and 13 bases had no gene match. Germline CDR1 SEHNR, CDR2 FQNEAQ (reference sequence). The CDR3 here is CASSPPTGTAFYEQYF. DNA for the CDR3: TGTGCCAGCAGCCCCCCGACCGGGACAGCATTCTACGAGCAGTACTTC.

This clonotype was seen a handful of times. The chain is built from TRBV13 and TRBJ2-3; TRBD2 is a possible D gene (5 bases). The CDR3 has 17 residues. Trimming shortened V by 4 bases and J by 5 bases, and 22 bases separated the two germline ends. Germline V gene sequence: CDR1 PRHDT, CDR2 FYEKMQ (reference sequence). The CDR3 region has the DNA TGTGCCAGCAGCTCAGAACCGGACTTACTAGGCGTAGATACGCAGTATTTT. Translation: CASSSEPDLLGVDTQYF.

The V gene is TRBV5-1, the J gene TRBJ2-2, with 7 bases that match TRBD1. CDR3 size: 13 residues. Germline V gene data show CDR1 as SGHRS and CDR2 as YFSETQ. J gave up 3 bases and V 4 bases, and 0 bases lay outside the gene matches. DNA of the CDR3: TGCGCCAGCAGCGGACAGGACACCGGGGAGCTGTTTTTT. Translated, it gives CASSGQDTGELFF.

This chain links TRBV3-1 with TRBJ1-3, with D unclear. Per the germline V gene, CDR1 is LGHDT and CDR2 is YNNKEL (reference sequence). Trimming removed 4 bases at V and 4 bases at J, with 11 bases between. This CDR3 has 14 amino acids. The CDR3 DNA reads as TGTGCCAGCAGCCCTTACGGGGTAGGAAACACCATATATTTT. The encoded protein is CASSPYGVGNTIYF.

The sample holds many counts of this clonotype. V usage is TRBV12-3 or TRBV12-4 and J usage is TRBJ1-2, with a tentative D call TRBD1 (6 bases). V dropped 4 bases and J dropped 0 bases, with 12 bases sitting between them. CDR3 length equals 15 residues. The CDR3, as DNA: TGTGCCAGCAGTTCAAACAGGGTTCCTAACTATGGCTACACCTTC. Residues: CASSSNRVPNYGYTF.